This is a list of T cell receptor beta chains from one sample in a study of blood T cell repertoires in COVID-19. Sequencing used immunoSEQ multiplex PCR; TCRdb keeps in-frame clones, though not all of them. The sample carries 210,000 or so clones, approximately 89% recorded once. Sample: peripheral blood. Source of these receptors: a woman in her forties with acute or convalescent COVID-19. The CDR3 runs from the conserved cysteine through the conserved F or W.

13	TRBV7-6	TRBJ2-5	CASSLRLQETQYF
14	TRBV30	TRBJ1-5	CAWKRGLGNQPQHF
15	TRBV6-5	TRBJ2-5	CASSFRTGAKETQYF
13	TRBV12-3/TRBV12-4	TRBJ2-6	CASSSGLASVLTF
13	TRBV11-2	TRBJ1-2	CASSPQGFGGYTF
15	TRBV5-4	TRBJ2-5	CASSLGVVGRETQYF
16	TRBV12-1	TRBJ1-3	CASSMGTVSSGNTIYF
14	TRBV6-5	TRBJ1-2	CASSYSLGDYGYTF
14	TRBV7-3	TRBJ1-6	CASSIGTGRSPLHF
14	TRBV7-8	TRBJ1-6	CASSQVSSDSPLHF
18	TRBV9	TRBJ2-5	CASSVGRIRAGGQETQYF
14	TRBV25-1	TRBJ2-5	CASSDGRVRETQYF
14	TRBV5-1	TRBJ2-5	CASSLYRGEETQYF
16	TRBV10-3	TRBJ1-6	CAIGGTGSSYNSPLHF
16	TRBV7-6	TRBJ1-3	CASSQFNAGAGNTIYF
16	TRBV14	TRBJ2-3	CASSQDRLVGTDTQYF
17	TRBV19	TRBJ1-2	CASSRSRAEGENYGYTF
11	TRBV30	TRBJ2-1	CAWSLEHEQFF
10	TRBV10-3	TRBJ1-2	CATRQDGYTF
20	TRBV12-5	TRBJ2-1	CASGLIRAGGLRSSYNEQFF
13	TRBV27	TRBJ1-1	CASGTGELTEAFF
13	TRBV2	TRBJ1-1	CASNGQALLEAFF
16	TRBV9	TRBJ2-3	CASSVASGGIPYTQYF
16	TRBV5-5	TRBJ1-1	CASSLEQALMNTEAFF
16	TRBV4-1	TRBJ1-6	CASSQWRSKKESPLHF
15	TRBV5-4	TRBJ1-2	CASSFFDRANYGYTF
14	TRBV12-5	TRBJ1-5	CASSRTGYNQPQHF
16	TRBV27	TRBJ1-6	CASSPGTGRGNSPLHF
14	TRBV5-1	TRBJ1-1	CASSLGWDNPEAFF
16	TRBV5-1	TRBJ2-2	CASRPRSSVITGELFF
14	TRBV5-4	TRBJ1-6	CASSFATSDSPLHF
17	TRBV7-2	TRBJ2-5	CASSLGPSTGGRETQYF
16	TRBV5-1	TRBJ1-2	CASRPAQGQGIYGYTF
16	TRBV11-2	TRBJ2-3	CASSFRGSPRGDTQYF
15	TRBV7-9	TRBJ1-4	CASSPGTGRGEKLFF
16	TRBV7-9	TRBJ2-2	CASSLSGGPNTGELFF
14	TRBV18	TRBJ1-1	CASSPATENTEAFF
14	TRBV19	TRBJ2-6	CASSTGTGANVLTF
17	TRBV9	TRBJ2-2	CASSVAFRAGYTGELFF
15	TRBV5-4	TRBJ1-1	CASSLPGLMNTEAFF
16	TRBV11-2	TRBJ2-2	CASTYRRQLNTGELFF
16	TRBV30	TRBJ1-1	CAWGRQGLLINTEAFF
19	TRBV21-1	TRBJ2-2	CASSKGSVSGPWNTGELFF
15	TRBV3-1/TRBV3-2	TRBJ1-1	CASSHRDRRNTEAFF
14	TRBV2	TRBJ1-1	CASSERGAITEAFF
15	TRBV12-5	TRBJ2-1	CASGLLRTGGREQFF
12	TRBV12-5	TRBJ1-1	CASRGGRTEAFF
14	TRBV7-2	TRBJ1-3	CASSPDRAGNTIYF
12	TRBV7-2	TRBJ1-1	CASSDQGSVAFF
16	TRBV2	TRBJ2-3	CASNFDRLGYTDTQYF
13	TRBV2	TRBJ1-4	CAGRTGSVEKLFF
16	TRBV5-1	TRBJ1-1	CASSLGLGQGIVEAFF
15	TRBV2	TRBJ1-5	CASSEPGYSNQPQHF
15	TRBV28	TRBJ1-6	CASSRRGSGNSPLHF
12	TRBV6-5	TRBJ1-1	CASSYSQGEAFF
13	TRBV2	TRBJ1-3	CASRARQGNTIYF
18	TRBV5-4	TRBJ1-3	CASSSGGRTGLGGNTIYF
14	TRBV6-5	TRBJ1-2	CASTPTGTHYGYTF
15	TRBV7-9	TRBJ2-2	CASSFGTLNTGELFF
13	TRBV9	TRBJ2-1	CASRETSSNEQFF